This T cell receptor (beta chain) was identified in a study of blood T cells in healthy people across ages. General study points: Observed TCR beta diversity showed a strong correlation with the percentage of naive T cells as measured by flow cytometry. Whereas aged donors had fewer naive CD4+ cells, long-lived donors had more of them and higher diversity.

At least 5.5 micrograms of total RNA were extracted per sample. The V gene's germline CDR1 is MDHEN and CDR2 SYDVKM. CDR3 length: 14 residues. The V and J ends lost 6 bases and 6 bases respectively, with 12 bases between them. Together with a sample-barcoded 5' primer, a J-beta primer mix was included in a second PCR lasting about 7 to 12 cycles. MiXCR was run by TCRdb on the 5' RACE reads, yielding one entry per CDR3 protein. The table has over 700,000 distinct CDR3 sequences, 50% to 65% seen once; the top ten hold approximately 40%. As concerns this clonotype: No antigen is known for it.

The TCR sequence derives from a man aged 80 or over in good health. V gene TRBV28 combines with J gene TRBJ2-6, with no clear D. Sequences were obtained from blood. The CDR3 spells CASSLPPEANVLTF. CDR3 nucleotide sequence: TGTGCCAGCAGCCTCCCCCCTGAGGCCAACGTCCTGACTTTC.